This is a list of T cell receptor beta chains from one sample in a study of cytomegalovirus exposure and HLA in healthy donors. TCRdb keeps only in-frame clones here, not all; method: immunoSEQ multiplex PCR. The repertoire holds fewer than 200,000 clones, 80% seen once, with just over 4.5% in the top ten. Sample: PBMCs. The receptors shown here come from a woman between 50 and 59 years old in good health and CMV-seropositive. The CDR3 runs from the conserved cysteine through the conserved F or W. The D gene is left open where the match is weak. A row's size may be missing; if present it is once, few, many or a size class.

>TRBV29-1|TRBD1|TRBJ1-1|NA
CSVVQGTEAFF
TGCAGCGTTGTACAGGGGACTGAAGCTTTCTTT
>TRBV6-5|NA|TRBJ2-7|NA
CASSQNGGTYEQYF
TGTGCCAGCAGCCAAAACGGGGGTACCTACGAGCAGTACTTC
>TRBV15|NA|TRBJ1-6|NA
CATSPGQNFNSPLHF
TGTGCCACCAGTCCGGGACAAAACTTTAATTCACCCCTCCACTTT
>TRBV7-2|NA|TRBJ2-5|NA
CASTRKETQYF
TGTGCCAGCACGCGAAAAGAGACCCAGTACTTC
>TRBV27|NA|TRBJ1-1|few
CASSTRTANTEAFF
TGTGCCAGCAGTACCCGGACAGCGAACACTGAAGCTTTCTTT
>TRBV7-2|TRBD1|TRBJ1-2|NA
CASSRQGRDGYTF
TGTGCCAGCAGTAGACAGGGGAGGGATGGCTACACCTTC
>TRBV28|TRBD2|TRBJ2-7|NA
CASSSASGRTYEQYF
TGTGCCAGCAGTTCGGCTAGCGGGAGAACTTACGAGCAGTACTTC
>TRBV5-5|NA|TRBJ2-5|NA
CASSSHGETQYF
TGTGCCAGCAGCTCCCACGGAGAGACCCAGTACTTC
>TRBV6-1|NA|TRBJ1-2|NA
CASSAETGYGYTF
TGTGCCAGCAGTGCCGAGACAGGCTATGGCTACACCTTC
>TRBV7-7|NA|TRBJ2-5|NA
CASSLTFSETQYF
TGTGCTAGCAGCCTAACGTTTTCGGAGACCCAGTACTTC
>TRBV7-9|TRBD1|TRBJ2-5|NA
CASSPTGGAGQETQYF
TGTGCCAGCAGCCCGACAGGGGGCGCAGGGCAAGAGACCCAGTACTTC
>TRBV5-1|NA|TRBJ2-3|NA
CASSARDFTDTQYF
TGCGCCAGCAGCGCCCGGGACTTCACAGATACGCAGTATTTT
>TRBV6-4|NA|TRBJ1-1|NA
CASSDGAGGSGNTEAFF
TGTGCCAGCAGTGACGGGGCAGGCGGTAGTGGGAACACTGAAGCTTTCTTT
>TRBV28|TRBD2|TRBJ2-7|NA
CASSLAGGSYEQYF
TGTGCCAGCAGTTTGGCGGGAGGATCCTACGAGCAGTACTTC
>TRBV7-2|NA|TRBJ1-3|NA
CASSLRGGNTIYF
TGTGCCAGCAGCTTAAGAGGTGGAAACACCATATATTTT